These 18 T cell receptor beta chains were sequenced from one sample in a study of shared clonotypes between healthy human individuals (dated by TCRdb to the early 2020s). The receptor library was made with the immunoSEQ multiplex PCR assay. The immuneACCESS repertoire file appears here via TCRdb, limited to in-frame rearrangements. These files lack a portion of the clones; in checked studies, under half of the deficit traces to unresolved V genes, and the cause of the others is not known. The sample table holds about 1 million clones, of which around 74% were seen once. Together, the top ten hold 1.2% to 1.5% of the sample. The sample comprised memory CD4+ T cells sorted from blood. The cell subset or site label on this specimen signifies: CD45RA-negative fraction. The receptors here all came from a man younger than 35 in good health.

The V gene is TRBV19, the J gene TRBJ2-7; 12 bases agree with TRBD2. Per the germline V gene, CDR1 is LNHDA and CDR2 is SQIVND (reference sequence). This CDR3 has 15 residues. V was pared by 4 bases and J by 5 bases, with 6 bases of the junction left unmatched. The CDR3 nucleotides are TGTGCCAGTAGTACTCGGACTAGCGGGACGGACGAGCAGTACTTC. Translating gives CASSTRTSGTDEQYF.

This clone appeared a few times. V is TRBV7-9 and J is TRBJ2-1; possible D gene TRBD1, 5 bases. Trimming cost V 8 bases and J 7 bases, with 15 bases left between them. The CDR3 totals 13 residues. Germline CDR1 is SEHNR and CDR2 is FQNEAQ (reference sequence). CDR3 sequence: CASASTQVNEQFF. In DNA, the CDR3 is TGTGCCAGCGCTTCGACACAGGTTAATGAGCAGTTCTTC. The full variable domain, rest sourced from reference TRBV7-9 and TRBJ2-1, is DTGVSQNPRHKITKRGQNVTFRCDPISEHNRLYWYRQTLGQGPEFLTYFQNEAQLEKSRLLSDRFSAERPKGSFSTLEIQRTEQGDSAMYLCASASTQVNEQFFGPGTRLTVL.

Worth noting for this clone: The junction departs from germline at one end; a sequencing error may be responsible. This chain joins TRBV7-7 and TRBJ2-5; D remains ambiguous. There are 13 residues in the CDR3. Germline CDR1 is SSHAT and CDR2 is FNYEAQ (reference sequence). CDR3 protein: CASSLGFGETQYF. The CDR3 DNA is TGTGCTAGCAGCTTGGGGTTTGGGGAGACCCAGTACTTC.

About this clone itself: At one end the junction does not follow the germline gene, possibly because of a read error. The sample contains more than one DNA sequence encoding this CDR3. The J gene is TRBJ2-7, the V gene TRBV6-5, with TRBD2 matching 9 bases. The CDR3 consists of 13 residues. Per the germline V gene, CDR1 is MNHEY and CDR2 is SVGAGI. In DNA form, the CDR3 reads TGTGCCAGCAGTGCGGGGGGGCTCTACGAGCAGTACTTT. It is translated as CASSAGGLYEQYF.

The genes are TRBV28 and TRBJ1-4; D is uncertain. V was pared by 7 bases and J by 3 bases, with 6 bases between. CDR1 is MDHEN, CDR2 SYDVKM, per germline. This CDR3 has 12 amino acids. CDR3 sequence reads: CASKRANEKLFF. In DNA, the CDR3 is TGTGCCAGCAAACGGGCTAATGAAAAACTGTTTTTT. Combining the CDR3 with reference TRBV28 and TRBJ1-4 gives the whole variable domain DVKVTQSSRYLVKRTGEKVFLECVQDMDHENMFWYRQDPGLGLRLIYFSYDVKMKEKGDIPEGYSVSREKKERFSLILESASTNQTSMYLCASKRANEKLFFGSGTQLSVL.

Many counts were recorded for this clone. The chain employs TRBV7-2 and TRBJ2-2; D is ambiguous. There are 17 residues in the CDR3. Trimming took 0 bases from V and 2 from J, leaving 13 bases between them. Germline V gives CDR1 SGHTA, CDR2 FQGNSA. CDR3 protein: CASSLALLGPNTGELFF. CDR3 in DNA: TGTGCCAGCAGCTTAGCGCTGCTTGGCCCCAACACCGGGGAGCTGTTTTTT.

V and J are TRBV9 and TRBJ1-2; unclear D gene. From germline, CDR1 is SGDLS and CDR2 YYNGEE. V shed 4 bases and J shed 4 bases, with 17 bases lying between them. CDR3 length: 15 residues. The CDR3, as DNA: TGTGCCAGCAGCCCACCGGGTTTAGGGAGCTATGGCTACACCTTC. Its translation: CASSPPGLGSYGYTF.

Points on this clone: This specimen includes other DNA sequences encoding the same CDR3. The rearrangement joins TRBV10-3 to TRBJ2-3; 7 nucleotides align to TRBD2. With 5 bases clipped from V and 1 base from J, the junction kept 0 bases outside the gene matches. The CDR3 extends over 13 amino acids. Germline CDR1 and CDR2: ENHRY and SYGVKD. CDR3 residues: CAISTSGTDTQYF. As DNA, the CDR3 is TGTGCCATCAGTACTAGCGGCACAGATACGCAGTATTTT.

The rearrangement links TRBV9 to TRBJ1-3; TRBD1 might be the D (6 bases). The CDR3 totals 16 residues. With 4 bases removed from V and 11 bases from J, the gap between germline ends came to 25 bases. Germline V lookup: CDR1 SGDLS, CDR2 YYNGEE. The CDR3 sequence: CASSTDPGPRGNAIYF. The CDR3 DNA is TGTGCCAGCAGCACCGACCCTGGCCCTAGGGGGAACGCCATATATTTT.

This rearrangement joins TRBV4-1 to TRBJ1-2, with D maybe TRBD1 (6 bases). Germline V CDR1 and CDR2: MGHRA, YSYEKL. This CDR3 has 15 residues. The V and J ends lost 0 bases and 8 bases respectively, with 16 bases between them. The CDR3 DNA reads TGCGCCAGCAGCCAAGAAAGAACAGGGCTCGCGGGCTACACCTTC. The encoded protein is CASSQERTGLAGYTF.

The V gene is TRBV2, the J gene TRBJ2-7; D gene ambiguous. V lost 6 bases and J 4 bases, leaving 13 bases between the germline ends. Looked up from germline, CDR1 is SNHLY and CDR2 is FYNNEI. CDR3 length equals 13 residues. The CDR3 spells CASSNLPSYEQYF. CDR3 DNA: TGTGCCAGCAGCAACTTACCCAGTTACGAGCAGTACTTC.

The CDR3 coding sequence is TGCGCCAGCAGCCGGTCGGGACAGGATGAAGCTTTCTTT. Protein product: CASSRSGQDEAFF. The rearrangement uses TRBV4-1 and TRBJ1-1, with 8 bases identical to TRBD1. V was pared by 4 bases and J by 7 bases, with 5 bases of the junction left unmatched. This CDR3 region has 13 residues. Germline assignment: CDR1 MGHRA and CDR2 YSYEKL.

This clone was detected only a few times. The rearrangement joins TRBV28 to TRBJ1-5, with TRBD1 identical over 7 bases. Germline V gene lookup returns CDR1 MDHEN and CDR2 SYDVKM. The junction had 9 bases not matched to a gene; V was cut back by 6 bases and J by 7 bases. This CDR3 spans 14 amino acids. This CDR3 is CASSTRQGQQPQHF. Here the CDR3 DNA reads TGTGCCAGCAGCACCAGACAGGGCCAACAGCCCCAGCATTTT.

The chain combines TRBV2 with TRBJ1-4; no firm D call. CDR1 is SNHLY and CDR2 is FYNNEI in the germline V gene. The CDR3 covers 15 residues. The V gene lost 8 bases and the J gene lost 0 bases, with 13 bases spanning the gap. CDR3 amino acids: CASVKTTATNEKLFF. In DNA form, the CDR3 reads TGTGCCAGCGTTAAGACGACGGCAACTAATGAAAAACTGTTTTTT.

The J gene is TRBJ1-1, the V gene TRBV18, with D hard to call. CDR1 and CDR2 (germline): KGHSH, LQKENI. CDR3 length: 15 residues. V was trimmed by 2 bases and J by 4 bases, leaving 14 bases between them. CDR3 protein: CASSPYGITGTEAFF. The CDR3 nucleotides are TGTGCCAGCTCACCATACGGGATTACCGGCACTGAAGCTTTCTTT.

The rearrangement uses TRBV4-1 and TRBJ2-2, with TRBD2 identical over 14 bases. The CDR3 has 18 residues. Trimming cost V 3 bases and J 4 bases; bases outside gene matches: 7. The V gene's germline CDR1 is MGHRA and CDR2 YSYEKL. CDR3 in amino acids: CASSHRTSGGTFTGELFF. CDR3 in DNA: TGCGCCAGCAGCCATCGGACTAGCGGGGGGACTTTCACCGGGGAGCTGTTTTTT.

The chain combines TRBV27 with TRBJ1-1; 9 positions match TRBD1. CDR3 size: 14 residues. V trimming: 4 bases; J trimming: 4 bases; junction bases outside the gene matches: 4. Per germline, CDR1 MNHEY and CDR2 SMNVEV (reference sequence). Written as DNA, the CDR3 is TGTGCCAGCAGTTCTTGGACAGGGGTCACTGAAGCTTTCTTT. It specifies CASSSWTGVTEAFF.

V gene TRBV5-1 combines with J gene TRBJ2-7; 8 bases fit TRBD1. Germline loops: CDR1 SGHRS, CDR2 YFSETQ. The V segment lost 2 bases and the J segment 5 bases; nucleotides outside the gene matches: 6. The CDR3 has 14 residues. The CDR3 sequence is CASSFQGARHEQYF. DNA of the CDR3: TGCGCCAGCAGCTTCCAGGGGGCGCGCCACGAGCAGTACTTC.